Sequencing of this TCR beta chain was carried out in a study of T cells in localized non-small cell lung cancer. Findings and caveats of the study: Appearance in adjacent lung was seen for a median around 55 of the top 100 tumor clones. Highest T cell clonality was seen in uninvolved adjacent lung, surpassing that measured in tumor.

The method was immunoSEQ multiplex PCR; TCRdb's version includes in-frame clones alone and lacks a portion of them. The sample consists of 26,000 or so clones, approximately 90% of them appearing once. The CDR3 is 15 residues long. The germline V gene has CDR1 SGHTS and CDR2 YDEGEE. Trimming pared 4 bases from V and 0 bases from J, leaving 11 bases between. On this clone: Its matching antigen is unknown.

The receptor was isolated from a woman aged 18-49 years with stage I lung adenocarcinoma. The chain combines TRBV5-8 with TRBJ2-4; maybe TRBD2 (5 bases). The specimen comprised peripheral blood, sampled before any cancer treatment. CDR3 region: CASSPWERAKNIQYF. Written as DNA, the CDR3 is TGTGCCAGCAGCCCTTGGGAGCGAGCCAAAAACATTCAGTACTTC.